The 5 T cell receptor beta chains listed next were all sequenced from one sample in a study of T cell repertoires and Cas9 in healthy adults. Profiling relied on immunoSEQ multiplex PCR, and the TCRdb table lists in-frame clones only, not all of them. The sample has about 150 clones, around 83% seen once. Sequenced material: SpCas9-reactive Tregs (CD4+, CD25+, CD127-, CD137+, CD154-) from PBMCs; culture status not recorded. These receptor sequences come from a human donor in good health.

CDR3 in amino acids: CRDRNTEAFF. CDR3 DNA sequence: TGCAGGGACAGGAACACTGAAGCTTTCTTT. The gene calls are TRBV20-1 and TRBJ1-1, with TRBD1 as a possible D gene (6 bases). This CDR3 comprises 10 residues. CDR1 and CDR2 from the germline V gene are DFQATT and SNEGSKA (reference sequence).

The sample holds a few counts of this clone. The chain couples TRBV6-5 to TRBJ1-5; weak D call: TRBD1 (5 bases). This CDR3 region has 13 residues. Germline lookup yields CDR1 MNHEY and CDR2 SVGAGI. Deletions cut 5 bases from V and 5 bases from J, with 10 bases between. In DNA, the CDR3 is TGTGCCAGCAGTGGACACGGGGATCAGCCCCAGCATTTT. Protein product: CASSGHGDQPQHF.

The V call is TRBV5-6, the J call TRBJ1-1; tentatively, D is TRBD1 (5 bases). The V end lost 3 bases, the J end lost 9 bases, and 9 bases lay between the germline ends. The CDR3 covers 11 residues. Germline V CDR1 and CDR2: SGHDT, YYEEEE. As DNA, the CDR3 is TGTGCCAGCAGCTATGGGACCAAAGCTTTCTTT. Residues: CASSYGTKAFF. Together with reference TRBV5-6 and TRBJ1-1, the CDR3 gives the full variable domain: DAGVTQSPTHLIKTRGQQVTLRCSPKSGHDTVSWYQQALGQGPQFIFQYYEEEERQRGNFPDRFSGHQFPNYSSELNVNALLLGDSALYLCASSYGTKAFFGQGTRLTVV.

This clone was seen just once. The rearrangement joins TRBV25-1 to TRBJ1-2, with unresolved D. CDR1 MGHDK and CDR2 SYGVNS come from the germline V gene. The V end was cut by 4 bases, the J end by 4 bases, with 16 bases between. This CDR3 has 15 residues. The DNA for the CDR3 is TGTGCCAGCAGTGTCGGAACTGGAAAGACCTATGGCTACACCTTC. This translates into CASSVGTGKTYGYTF.

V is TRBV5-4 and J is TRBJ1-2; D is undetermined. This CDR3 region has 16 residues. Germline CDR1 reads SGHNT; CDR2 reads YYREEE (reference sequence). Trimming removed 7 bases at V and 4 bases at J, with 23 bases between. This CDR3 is CASRDGVPGKIYGYTF. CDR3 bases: TGTGCCAGCCGAGATGGCGTACCAGGAAAGATCTATGGCTACACCTTC. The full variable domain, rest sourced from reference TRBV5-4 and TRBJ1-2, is ETGVTQSPTHLIKTRGQQVTLRCSSQSGHNTVSWYQQALGQGPQFIFQYYREEENGRGNFPPRFSGLQFPNYSSELNVNALELDDSALYLCASRDGVPGKIYGYTFGSGTRLTVV.